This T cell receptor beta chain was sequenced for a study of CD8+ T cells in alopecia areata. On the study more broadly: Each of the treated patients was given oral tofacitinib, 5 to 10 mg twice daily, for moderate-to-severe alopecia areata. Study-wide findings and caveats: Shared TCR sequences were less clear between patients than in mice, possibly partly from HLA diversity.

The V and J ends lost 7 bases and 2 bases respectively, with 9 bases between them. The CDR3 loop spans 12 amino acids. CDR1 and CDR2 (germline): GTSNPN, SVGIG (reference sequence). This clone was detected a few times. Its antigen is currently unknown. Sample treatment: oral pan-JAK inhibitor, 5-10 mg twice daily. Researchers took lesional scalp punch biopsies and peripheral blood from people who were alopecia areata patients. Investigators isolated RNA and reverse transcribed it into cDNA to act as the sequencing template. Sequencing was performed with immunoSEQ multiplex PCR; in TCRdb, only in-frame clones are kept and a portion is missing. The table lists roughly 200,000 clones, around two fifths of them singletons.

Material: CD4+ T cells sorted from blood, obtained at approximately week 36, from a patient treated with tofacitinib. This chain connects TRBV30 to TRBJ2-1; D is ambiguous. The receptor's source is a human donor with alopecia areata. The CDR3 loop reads CALLLTYNEQFF. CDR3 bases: TGTGCCTTACTCCTGACCTACAATGAGCAGTTCTTC.